The rows below give T cell receptor beta chains drawn from one sample of a study of CD8+ T cells in alopecia areata. Sequenced by immunoSEQ multiplex PCR; TCRdb stores in-frame clones only, minus some. The table lists around 190,000 clones, roughly 60% of them singletons. The input for sequencing was CD4+ T cells sorted from blood, taken at week 24, from a patient treated with tofacitinib. All receptors come from a human donor with alopecia areata. The CDR3 runs from the conserved cysteine through the conserved F or W. The order of the fields is CDR3 protein, CDR3 DNA, D gene, J gene, clone size, V gene. The D gene is left open where the match is weak. A clone size is listed for some rows: how often the clone was seen (once, few, many), or a class if it is expanded.

CDR3 protein: CASRIGSPVRELFF; CDR3 DNA: TGTGCCAGCAGGATTGGGAGCCCCGTTAGGGAGCTGTTTTTT; D gene: .; J gene: TRBJ2-2; clone size: once; V gene: TRBV7-2
CDR3 protein: CASSVIAGDTGELFF; CDR3 DNA: TGTGCCAGCAGCGTAATAGCGGGGGATACCGGGGAGCTGTTTTTT; D gene: TRBD2; J gene: TRBJ2-2; clone size: .; V gene: TRBV9
CDR3 protein: CASSPDRMNTEAFF; CDR3 DNA: TGTGCCAGCAGCCCGGACAGGATGAACACTGAAGCTTTCTTT; D gene: TRBD1; J gene: TRBJ1-1; clone size: .; V gene: TRBV6-5
CDR3 protein: CSVSQVQETQYF; CDR3 DNA: TGCAGCGTTTCACAGGTACAAGAGACCCAGTACTTC; D gene: .; J gene: TRBJ2-5; clone size: .; V gene: TRBV29-1
CDR3 protein: CASSQAGQVSDTQYF; CDR3 DNA: TGTGCCAGCAGCCAAGCGGGACAGGTCTCAGATACGCAGTATTTT; D gene: TRBD1; J gene: TRBJ2-3; clone size: .; V gene: TRBV4-2
CDR3 protein: CASSVYRTNNSPLHF; CDR3 DNA: TGTGCCAGCAGTGTATACAGGACTAATAATTCACCCCTCCACTTT; D gene: .; J gene: TRBJ1-6; clone size: .; V gene: TRBV2
CDR3 protein: CASSERAGGATQETQYF; CDR3 DNA: TGTGCCAGCAGTGAGAGAGCGGGGGGTGCGACGCAAGAGACCCAGTACTTC; D gene: TRBD2; J gene: TRBJ2-5; clone size: .; V gene: TRBV2
CDR3 protein: CASSPGTGNQPQHF; CDR3 DNA: TGTGCCAGCAGTCCCGGGACGGGCAATCAGCCCCAGCATTTT; D gene: .; J gene: TRBJ1-5; clone size: .; V gene: TRBV6-5
CDR3 protein: CASSSRDRTDTQYF; CDR3 DNA: TGTGCCAGCAGCTCCCGGGACCGCACAGATACGCAGTATTTT; D gene: .; J gene: TRBJ2-3; clone size: .; V gene: TRBV11-2
CDR3 protein: CASSLSTRPPLVGYTF; CDR3 DNA: TGTGCCAGCAGTTTATCTACCCGCCCGCCCCTAGTTGGCTACACCTTC; D gene: .; J gene: TRBJ1-2; clone size: few; V gene: TRBV27
CDR3 protein: CASSLEMNTEAFF; CDR3 DNA: TGTGCCAGCAGTCTGGAGATGAACACTGAAGCTTTCTTT; D gene: .; J gene: TRBJ1-1; clone size: .; V gene: TRBV6-1
CDR3 protein: CASTWDRGWNEQFF; CDR3 DNA: TGTGCCAGTACCTGGGACAGGGGTTGGAATGAGCAGTTCTTC; D gene: TRBD1; J gene: TRBJ2-1; clone size: .; V gene: TRBV2
CDR3 protein: CASRLAGITDTQYF; CDR3 DNA: TGTGCCAGTAGACTAGCGGGGATCACAGATACGCAGTATTTT; D gene: TRBD2; J gene: TRBJ2-3; clone size: .; V gene: TRBV19
CDR3 protein: CASSTTGDTGELFF; CDR3 DNA: TGTGCCAGCAGCACAACGGGGGACACCGGGGAGCTGTTTTTT; D gene: .; J gene: TRBJ2-2; clone size: .; V gene: TRBV9
CDR3 protein: CASSLAGGNHNEQFF; CDR3 DNA: TGTGCCAGCAGCTTAGCGGGGGGTAACCACAATGAGCAGTTCTTC; D gene: TRBD2; J gene: TRBJ2-1; clone size: few; V gene: TRBV5-4
CDR3 protein: CASRPKGPGIITEAFF; CDR3 DNA: TGTGCCAGCAGACCCAAAGGCCCAGGAATAATCACTGAAGCTTTCTTT; D gene: .; J gene: TRBJ1-1; clone size: .; V gene: TRBV11-3
CDR3 protein: CASSNRQGGNYGYTF; CDR3 DNA: TGTGCCAGCAGTAATCGACAGGGAGGAAACTATGGCTACACCTTC; D gene: TRBD1; J gene: TRBJ1-2; clone size: .; V gene: TRBV6-5
CDR3 protein: CASRPNPTDTQYF; CDR3 DNA: TGTGCCAGCAGGCCGAATCCCACAGATACGCAGTATTTT; D gene: .; J gene: TRBJ2-3; clone size: .; V gene: TRBV2
CDR3 protein: CAAGGTTRGSGYTF; CDR3 DNA: TGTGCCGCTGGGGGGACAACCAGGGGTTCTGGCTACACCTTC; D gene: .; J gene: TRBJ1-2; clone size: .; V gene: TRBV30
CDR3 protein: CASSLGTEETQYF; CDR3 DNA: TGCGCCAGCAGCTTGGGGACAGAAGAGACCCAGTACTTC; D gene: .; J gene: TRBJ2-5; clone size: few; V gene: TRBV5-1
CDR3 protein: CASSGRGKDTQYF; CDR3 DNA: TGTGCCAGCAGCGGCAGGGGCAAGGATACGCAGTATTTT; D gene: .; J gene: TRBJ2-3; clone size: .; V gene: TRBV6-5
CDR3 protein: CASSRSGGADTGELFF; CDR3 DNA: TGTGCCAGTAGTCGTAGCGGGGGGGCCGACACCGGGGAGCTGTTTTTT; D gene: TRBD2; J gene: TRBJ2-2; clone size: .; V gene: TRBV19
CDR3 protein: CASSLRAGVKLFF; CDR3 DNA: TGTGCCAGCAGCTTGAGGGCCGGGGTAAAACTGTTTTTT; D gene: .; J gene: TRBJ1-4; clone size: few; V gene: TRBV5-6
CDR3 protein: CAWSVMETQYF; CDR3 DNA: TGTGCCTGGAGTGTAATGGAAACCCAGTACTTC; D gene: .; J gene: TRBJ2-5; clone size: .; V gene: TRBV30
CDR3 protein: CASSSGGRGSPLHF; CDR3 DNA: TGTGCCAGCAGCTCAGGGGGCAGGGGTTCACCCCTCCACTTT; D gene: TRBD1; J gene: TRBJ1-6; clone size: .; V gene: TRBV6-6
CDR3 protein: CSARRGGETQYF; CDR3 DNA: TGCAGCGCAAGAAGGGGTGGAGAGACCCAGTACTTC; D gene: .; J gene: TRBJ2-5; clone size: .; V gene: TRBV29-1
CDR3 protein: CAWSNPATQYF; CDR3 DNA: TGTGCCTGGAGCAACCCCGCTACGCAGTATTTT; D gene: .; J gene: TRBJ2-3; clone size: .; V gene: TRBV30
CDR3 protein: CASSKQVNYGYTF; CDR3 DNA: TGCGCCAGCAGCAAACAGGTTAACTATGGCTACACCTTC; D gene: .; J gene: TRBJ1-2; clone size: .; V gene: TRBV10-1
CDR3 protein: CASSSKTDGGTEAFF; CDR3 DNA: TGTGCCAGCAGTTCCAAGACAGACGGGGGGACTGAAGCTTTCTTT; D gene: .; J gene: TRBJ1-1; clone size: many; V gene: TRBV6-1
CDR3 protein: CASRDSSRSYNEQFF; CDR3 DNA: TGCGCCAGCCGGGACAGTAGTCGCTCCTACAATGAGCAGTTCTTC; D gene: TRBD1; J gene: TRBJ2-1; clone size: .; V gene: TRBV5-1
CDR3 protein: CASSLDFSSGGEKLFF; CDR3 DNA: TGCGCCAGCAGCTTGGATTTCTCATCTGGGGGTGAAAAACTGTTTTTT; D gene: .; J gene: TRBJ1-4; clone size: .; V gene: TRBV5-1
CDR3 protein: CASTLAEVQAGELFF; CDR3 DNA: TGTGCCAGCACCCTGGCCGAGGTCCAGGCCGGGGAGCTGTTTTTT; D gene: .; J gene: TRBJ2-2; clone size: .; V gene: TRBV2
CDR3 protein: CSAAHLYNEQFF; CDR3 DNA: TGCAGCGCGGCGCATCTCTACAATGAGCAGTTCTTC; D gene: .; J gene: TRBJ2-1; clone size: .; V gene: TRBV29-1
CDR3 protein: CATNRGYGYTF; CDR3 DNA: TGTGCCACAAACAGGGGATATGGCTACACCTTC; D gene: TRBD1; J gene: TRBJ1-2; clone size: few; V gene: TRBV19
CDR3 protein: CASGLETGFEQYF; CDR3 DNA: TGTGCTAGTGGTTTGGAGACAGGATTCGAGCAGTACTTC; D gene: .; J gene: TRBJ2-7; clone size: few; V gene: TRBV12-5
CDR3 protein: CASSPWGRPEQETQYF; CDR3 DNA: TGCGCCAGCAGCCCCTGGGGGCGCCCCGAACAAGAGACCCAGTACTTC; D gene: .; J gene: TRBJ2-5; clone size: .; V gene: TRBV5-1
CDR3 protein: CAGQTLAGSNEQFF; CDR3 DNA: TGTGCCGGCCAGACACTAGCGGGGAGCAATGAGCAGTTCTTC; D gene: TRBD2; J gene: TRBJ2-1; clone size: few; V gene: TRBV30